This T cell receptor beta chain was captured by sequencing in a study of blood T cells in healthy people across ages. The second PCR ran roughly 6 to 11 cycles with a sample-barcoded 5' primer and J-beta primers. Via MiXCR, TCRdb re-called the 5' RACE reads, giving one row per CDR3 protein. The sample contains some 700,000 distinct CDR3 sequences, about 20% of which appear only once. The CDR3 length is 12 residues. The germline CDR1 and CDR2 sequences are SNHLY and FYNNEI. This clonotype showed up just a few times. The source is a man between 65 and 85 years old in good health. The sequenced material came from blood. The chain joins TRBV2 to TRBJ2-5; D is unclear. The J call may not be correct, given that the DNA end is closer to TRBJ2-7. CDR3 loop: CASSGQIYEQYF. CDR3 nucleotides: TGTGCCAGCAGTGGGCAGATCTACGAGCAGTACTTC.